This TCR beta chain stems from a study of spatial heterogeneity in lung cancer. As for the study in general: There were consistently more beta-chain sequences detected than alpha-chain sequences.

Specified time point: blood at routine non-recurrence follow-up after resection. Sequencing was performed on whole RNA extracted from tumor and nontumor lung tissue, or from frozen PBMC, and the material was left unsorted. This clonotype was observed at least ten times. Its specificity is unknown. Whole-study findings and limits: TCRs found ubiquitously expanded in tumor appeared in blood more at resection than at follow-up.

TCRdb reanalysed the 5' RACE reads using MiXCR and keeps one entry per CDR3 protein. The sample shows under 30,000 distinct CDR3 sequences, around 6.1% of them seen only once. This receptor was taken from a male donor with early-stage non-small cell lung cancer. Sample: PBMCs, taken at follow-up.

In DNA, the CDR3 is TGTGCCATAAGGGGTTCCCCGGGGTGGAGCAATCAGCCCCAGCATTTT. Its protein product is CAIRGSPGWSNQPQHF. The chain carries TRBV9 and TRBJ1-5, with TRBD1 as a possible D gene (5 bases). CDR1 is SGDLS, CDR2 YYNGEE, per germline. V lost 9 bases and J 1 base, leaving 20 bases between the germline ends. The CDR3 length is 16 residues.